The sequence of this T cell receptor (beta chain) was determined in a study of post-analysis software for immune sequencing data. The CDR3 has 13 residues. The germline V gene has CDR1 DFQATT and CDR2 SNEGSKA (reference sequence). J gave up 8 bases and V 5 bases, and 6 bases lay outside the gene matches. The table lists this clonotype with a few counts. Its antigen remains unidentified. Sequencing libraries made from TCR beta cDNA carried unique molecular identifiers. TCRdb reprocessed the PCR reads via MiXCR and lists one record per CDR3 protein. The sample has roughly 730,000 distinct CDR3 sequences, 25% to 30% seen once. Study-level findings and limits: Patients showed TRBV5-6, TRBV5-1 and TRBV20-1 among five TRBV segments more frequent than in controls.

This receptor was obtained from a girl between 10 and 17 years old with multiple sclerosis. Sequencing was carried out using blood. The chain combines TRBV20-1 with TRBJ2-1; 10 bases align to TRBD2. In DNA form, the CDR3 reads TGCAGTGCTCAGGGACTAGCGCCCGATGAGCAGTTCTTC. Translating gives CSAQGLAPDEQFF.